The next 7 T cell receptor beta chains were all read from a single sample in a study of T cell repertoires in cytomegalovirus infection. TCRdb reprocessed the reads via MiXCR and lists one record per CDR3 protein. This table has about 360,000 distinct CDR3 sequences, 15% to 20% appearing once. Sequenced input: PBMCs. All receptors derive from a human donor in good health (CMV status not recorded). Some clones in this sample may be carry-over from other donors' samples.

V is TRBV20-1 and J is TRBJ1-1, with a weak D call TRBD1 (6 bases). There are 16 residues in the CDR3. CDR1 and CDR2 from the germline V gene are DFQATT and SNEGSKA (reference sequence). Between the trimmed V and J ends, which lost 4 bases and 1 base, there was a span of 19 bases. CDR3 region: CSATGGGGASNTEAFF. The CDR3 DNA reads as TGCAGTGCTACCGGGGGGGGGGGCGCGTCGAACACTGAAGCTTTCTTT.

This clonotype appeared many times. This chain uses TRBV7-2 with TRBJ1-1; D unresolved. V was trimmed by 1 base and J by 0 bases, leaving 12 bases between them. The germline V gene has CDR1 SGHTA and CDR2 FQGNSA. CDR3 size: 16 residues. CDR3 sequence (DNA): TGTGCCAGCAGCTTAGACTCGGGCCTCATGAACACTGAAGCTTTCTTT. Amino acid sequence: CASSLDSGLMNTEAFF. The whole variable domain, remainder taken from reference TRBV7-2 and TRBJ1-1, is GAGVSQSPSNKVTEKGKDVELRCDPISGHTALYWYRQSLGQGLEFLIYFQGNSAPDKSGLPSDRFSAERTGGSVSTLTIQRTQQEDSAVYLCASSLDSGLMNTEAFFGQGTRLTVV.

A remark on this clonotype: This may stem from a read error, because a much larger clone lies one nucleotide away. The J gene is TRBJ1-5, the V gene TRBV28, with TRBD1 matching over 10 bases. Gene TRBJ2-3 matches the end of the DNA better, so the J call may be wrong. The CDR3 is 14 residues long. Germline CDR1 MDHEN, CDR2 SYDVKM. The chain's CDR3 is CASSPRQGAQPQYF. The CDR3 bases are TGTGCCAGCAGTCCCCGACAGGGGGCGCAGCCCCAGTATTTT.

This clonotype was seen at least ten times. The CDR3 DNA sequence: TGTGCCAGCAGTTCTCTGCAAGGGGACAACTATGGCTACACCTTC. It specifies CASSSLQGDNYGYTF. The genes are TRBV27 and TRBJ1-2, with TRBD1 as a possible D gene (5 bases). The CDR3 consists of 15 residues. Trimming shortened V by 4 bases and J by 2 bases, and 14 bases separated the two germline ends. Per germline, CDR1 MNHEY and CDR2 SMNVEV (reference sequence).

This clonotype was detected only a few times. V gene TRBV20-1 combines with J gene TRBJ2-5; 10 positions match TRBD1. CDR1 is DFQATT and CDR2 is SNEGSKA in the germline V gene (reference sequence). The CDR3 consists of 14 residues. J lost 5 bases, V lost 6 bases, and 9 bases had no gene match. The CDR3 nucleotides read TGCAGTGCAGGGGACAGGGGCCTTGGGGAGACCCAGTACTTC. Protein: CSAGDRGLGETQYF.

The V gene is TRBV5-4, the J gene TRBJ2-3; the D gene is possibly TRBD2 (5 bases). The germline CDR1 and CDR2 sequences are SGHNT and YYREEE (reference sequence). The CDR3 is 15 residues long. With 0 bases removed from V and 1 base from J, the gap between germline ends came to 9 bases. For the CDR3, the DNA is TGTGCCAGCAGCTTGGCTAGCAAGGGCACAGATACGCAGTATTTT. Translating it yields CASSLASKGTDTQYF.

This clonotype was counted at least ten times. The chain joins TRBV10-3 to TRBJ1-1; 9 positions match TRBD1. Germline V gives CDR1 ENHRY, CDR2 SYGVKD. The CDR3 length is 13 residues. V trimming: 3 bases; J trimming: 6 bases; junction bases outside the gene matches: 2. The CDR3 sequence is CAISEQGAAEAFF. The DNA for the CDR3 is TGTGCCATCAGTGAACAGGGGGCCGCTGAAGCTTTCTTT.